Sequencing of this TCR beta chain was carried out in a study of CD8 T cells in Susac syndrome. The CDR3 extends over 17 amino acids. V shed 1 base, J shed 0 bases, and the junction held 8 bases outside the gene matches. Germline V gene lookup returns CDR1 DFQATT and CDR2 SNEGSKA (reference sequence). cDNA came from roughly 0.53 to 1 ug RNA primed by random hexamers. Multiplex immunoSEQ PCR targeted 54 Vbeta and 13 Jbeta TCR beta segments. From the immunoSEQ multiplex PCR reads, TCRdb called clonotypes with MiXCR, one entry per CDR3 protein. The sample lists a few hundred thousand distinct CDR3 sequences, about 85% occurring once. Each multiple sclerosis control was a treatment-naive patient with relapsing-remitting disease that was either stable or active. Bulk CD8+ and CD4+ cells came from magnetic negative isolation; CD8+ TEMRA by FACS.

The specimen was CD8+ T cells from PBMCs. This rearrangement joins TRBV20-1 to TRBJ2-7; 11 positions match TRBD2. The receptor was derived from a human donor with multiple sclerosis. The chain's CDR3 is CSARVNSGRARSYEQYF. As DNA, the CDR3 is TGCAGTGCTAGAGTAAATAGCGGGAGGGCCCGCTCCTACGAGCAGTACTTC.